Following are 23 T cell receptor beta chains from one sample sequenced in a study of beta chain features in type 1 diabetes (dated by TCRdb to the late 2010s). On the study overall, not on this receptor specifically: A moderate but significant shortening of TCRB CDR3 length was observed in type 1 diabetes patients in all four CD4+ subsets.

Library method: the immunoSEQ multiplex PCR assay. The High Capacity cDNA Reverse Transcription Kit was used to reverse transcribe all of the isolated RNA, meaning that expressed TCRB transcripts were what got sequenced. TCRdb holds this immuneACCESS table with in-frame rearrangements only. Some clones are missing; in checked studies, unresolved V genes explain under half, and the rest has no known cause. Across this sample there are 250,000 to 300,000 clones, with more than 13% seen only once. Together, the top ten hold over 0.015% of the sample. No antigens are known for them. The sequencing input was naive CD4+ T cells from blood. What the cell subset or site label conveys for this sample: true naive CD4+ T cells. These receptors originate from a man aged 25-40 years with type 1 diabetes.

This chain connects TRBV4-2 to TRBJ2-7; TRBD2 might be the D (5 bases). V dropped 0 bases and J dropped 3 bases, with 12 bases sitting between them. Per the germline V gene, CDR1 is LGHNA and CDR2 is YNFKEQ. This CDR3 is 15 amino acids long. This CDR3 reads CASSQDRSGIYEQYF. Here the CDR3 DNA reads TGTGCCAGCAGCCAAGATCGCAGCGGAATCTACGAGCAGTACTTC.

This clone turned up a few times. The genes are TRBV15 and TRBJ2-7; D is possibly TRBD1 (6 bases). V lost 3 bases and J 0 bases, leaving 18 bases between the germline ends. The CDR3 totals 17 residues. Per the germline V gene, CDR1 is LNHNV and CDR2 is YYDKDF (reference sequence). In nucleotides, the CDR3 is TGTGCCACCAGCAGTGACCTTAACAGGGCGTCCTCCTACGAGCAGTACTTC. It specifies CATSSDLNRASSYEQYF.

A few counts support this clone. The rearrangement links TRBV9 to TRBJ2-3; 9 bases match TRBD2. CDR1 and CDR2 (germline): SGDLS, YYNGEE. This CDR3 region has 16 residues. Losses at the gene ends were 0 bases for V and 1 base for J; bases not matched to a gene: 3. The CDR3 DNA is TGTGCCAGCAGCGTAGGTAGGACTAGCGGCACAGATACGCAGTATTTT. Translating it yields CASSVGRTSGTDTQYF.

CDR3 protein: CATSRDWTGTSTDTQYF. CDR3 nucleotide sequence: TGTGCCACCAGCAGAGATTGGACAGGGACTAGCACAGATACGCAGTATTTT. The V gene is TRBV15, the J gene TRBJ2-3; 8 nucleotides match TRBD1. Per the germline V gene, CDR1 is LNHNV and CDR2 is YYDKDF (reference sequence). This CDR3 is built from 17 residues. The trim removed 0 bases at V and 0 bases at J, leaving 5 bases unmatched.

A few counts support this clone. V and J are TRBV19 and TRBJ2-5; the D gene is possibly TRBD2 (7 bases). This CDR3 has 13 amino acids. Per the germline V gene, CDR1 is LNHDA and CDR2 is SQIVND (reference sequence). Trimming pared 9 bases from V and 5 bases from J, leaving 16 bases between. The CDR3 region has the DNA TGTGCCAGCCGGGCGGGGGCGCGGGAGACCCAGTACTTC. It encodes CASRAGARETQYF.

This clone turned up a few times. V usage is TRBV20-1 and J usage is TRBJ2-7; D is undetermined. With 2 bases removed from V and 6 bases from J, the gap between germline ends came to 8 bases. The CDR3 covers 11 residues. Germline CDR1 DFQATT, CDR2 SNEGSKA (reference sequence). The CDR3 protein is CSARFPSEQYF. In nucleotides, the CDR3 is TGCAGTGCTAGATTTCCTTCCGAGCAGTACTTC.

This chain joins TRBV7-9 and TRBJ2-5; D is perhaps TRBD1 (5 bases). Germline V gene sequence: CDR1 SEHNR, CDR2 FQNEAQ (reference sequence). V was cut by 1 base and J by 7 bases, with 13 bases left in between. The CDR3 is made up of 14 amino acids. The CDR3 DNA sequence: TGTGCCAGCAGCTTAGAAGGGGTCGTCGGGACCCAGTACTTC. Its translation is CASSLEGVVGTQYF.

The rearrangement links TRBV5-1 to TRBJ2-1; D possibly corresponds to TRBD1 (5 bases). V was trimmed by 7 bases and J by 12 bases, leaving 14 bases between them. This CDR3 comprises 11 residues. Germline V gene lookup returns CDR1 SGHRS and CDR2 YFSETQ. The CDR3 nucleotides read TGCGCCAGCGGCGCTCGAAGGGGGCAGTTCTTC. Amino acids: CASGARRGQFF.

This clone was counted a few times. The V and J genes are TRBV29-1 and TRBJ2-1; possible D gene TRBD2, 6 bases. The V and J ends lost 4 bases and 6 bases respectively, with 13 bases between them. In germline, CDR1 is SQVTM, CDR2 ANQGSEA. The CDR3 spans 13 residues. DNA of the CDR3: TGCAGCGTTGTGACGGGGGTAGGCAATGAGCAGTTCTTC. This gives the protein CSVVTGVGNEQFF.

The chain has TRBV28 and TRBJ2-1; D is ambiguous. This CDR3 is 15 amino acids long. Trimming cost V 7 bases and J 8 bases, with 21 bases left between them. Germline CDR1 MDHEN, CDR2 SYDVKM. The CDR3 nucleotides read TGTGCCAGCAAAACATCTGGTATTCTTATCTATGAGCAGTTCTTC. The encoded protein is CASKTSGILIYEQFF.

This clone has only one observation. This sequence joins TRBV27 and TRBJ2-7; TRBD2 matches at 12 bases. The CDR3 loop spans 13 amino acids. Per the germline V gene, CDR1 is MNHEY and CDR2 is SMNVEV (reference sequence). V was clipped by 11 bases and J by 4 bases; unmatched bases: 6. The CDR3 DNA is TGTGCCGGAGGACTAGCGGGATGGTACGAGCAGTACTTC. This translates into CAGGLAGWYEQYF.

This chain links TRBV5-1 with TRBJ2-5, with 10 bases lining up with TRBD2. Losses at the gene ends were 3 bases for V and 4 bases for J; bases not matched to a gene: 6. Germline CDR1 SGHRS, CDR2 YFSETQ. There are 15 residues in the CDR3. The chain's CDR3 is CASSWTGTSAETQYF. The CDR3 nucleotides are TGCGCCAGCAGCTGGACCGGGACTAGCGCAGAGACCCAGTACTTC.

The chain carries TRBV11-2 and TRBJ2-1; D is undetermined. CDR3 length: 15 amino acids. V was clipped by 4 bases and J by 5 bases, with 15 bases between them. Per germline, CDR1 SGHAT and CDR2 FQNNGV. CDR3 bases: TGTGCCAGCAGCTCGGCCCGAGGCGATAACAATGAGCAGTTCTTC. Amino acid sequence: CASSSARGDNNEQFF.

In its sample, this clone was seen a few times. The genes are TRBV4-1 and TRBJ2-7; possible D gene TRBD1, 6 bases. Germline V gives CDR1 MGHRA, CDR2 YSYEKL. The V and J ends lost 0 bases and 9 bases respectively, with 12 bases between them. This CDR3 spans 13 amino acids. Written as DNA, the CDR3 is TGCGCCAGCAGCCAAGAACAGGGATCCGTGCAGTACTTC. This codes for CASSQEQGSVQYF.

The rearrangement uses TRBV28 and TRBJ2-7; 12 bases align to TRBD2. CDR1 and CDR2 from the germline V gene are MDHEN and SYDVKM. V was clipped by 5 bases and J by 6 bases; unmatched bases: 20. The CDR3 runs to 19 residues. The DNA for the CDR3 is TGTGCCAGCAGTCCATATTCCGGGACGGGGGAACTAGCGGGAGGCGAGCAGTACTTC. The encoded protein is CASSPYSGTGELAGGEQYF.

This clone was counted only a few times. The chain carries TRBV4-3 and TRBJ2-3; D possibly corresponds to TRBD1 (7 bases). The V gene lost 1 base and the J gene lost 0 bases, with 17 bases spanning the gap. CDR1 LGHNA and CDR2 YSLEER come from the germline V gene. The CDR3 is made up of 18 amino acids. CDR3 coding DNA: TGCGCCAGCAGCCAAGCGGGGGTACAGGGGTCTAGCACAGATACGCAGTATTTT. Protein: CASSQAGVQGSSTDTQYF.

CDR3 in DNA: TGTGCCAGCAGCGACGGGACCCGGGGGGACATTCAGTACTTC. It is translated as CASSDGTRGDIQYF. This chain links TRBV9 with TRBJ2-4, with 7 positions matching TRBD2. Germline values: CDR1 SGDLS, CDR2 YYNGEE. Trimming cost V 3 bases and J 8 bases; bases outside gene matches: 8. This CDR3 comprises 14 residues. The whole variable domain, filled in from reference TRBV9 and TRBJ2-4, reads DSGVTQTPKHLITATGQRVTLRCSPRSGDLSVYWYQQSLDQGLQFLIQYYNGEERAKGNILERFSAQQFPDLHSELNLSSLELGDSALYFCASSDGTRGDIQYFGAGTRLSVL.

This clone has just a few counts. V and J are TRBV5-1 and TRBJ2-7; D perhaps matches TRBD1 (6 bases). The CDR3 spans 15 residues. The V gene lost 6 bases and the J gene lost 2 bases, with 18 bases spanning the gap. Germline V CDR1 and CDR2: SGHRS, YFSETQ. CDR3 amino acids: CASIPAPGETYEQYF. The CDR3 nucleotides read TGCGCCAGCATTCCTGCGCCAGGGGAGACCTACGAGCAGTACTTC.

This clone was counted only a few times. The chain combines TRBV25-1 with TRBJ2-5, with D perhaps matching TRBD1 (6 bases). Germline lookup yields CDR1 MGHDK and CDR2 SYGVNS. The CDR3 is 12 residues long. V lost 7 bases, J lost 4 bases, and 10 bases lay in between. The CDR3 here is CASTGQLETQYF. In nucleotides, the CDR3 is TGTGCCAGCACAGGACAGTTAGAGACCCAGTACTTC.

The rearrangement joins TRBV18 to TRBJ1-5, with TRBD1 matching over 7 bases. Germline CDR1 and CDR2: KGHSH and LQKENI. V lost 5 bases, J lost 0 bases, and 7 bases stayed unmatched. The CDR3 is 16 amino acids. CDR3 protein: CASSFGQDISNQPQHF. The CDR3, as DNA: TGTGCCAGCTCATTTGGACAGGACATTAGCAATCAGCCCCAGCATTTT.

The CDR3 loop reads CASSLVRDTQETQYF. As DNA, the CDR3 is TGCGCCAGCAGCTTGGTCCGGGACACTCAAGAGACCCAGTACTTC. The chain joins TRBV5-1 to TRBJ2-5, with D maybe TRBD1 (6 bases). The V gene lost 0 bases and the J gene lost 2 bases, with 11 bases spanning the gap. CDR1 and CDR2 (germline): SGHRS, YFSETQ. This CDR3 is 15 amino acids long.

V usage is TRBV9 and J usage is TRBJ2-5; D perhaps matches TRBD2 (6 bases). The ends were cut back, 0 bases at V and 5 bases at J, with 17 bases in the middle. The germline V gene has CDR1 SGDLS and CDR2 YYNGEE. The CDR3 has 16 amino acids. The CDR3 region is CASSVAAGLPRETQYF. In nucleotides, the CDR3 is TGTGCCAGCAGCGTAGCTGCGGGACTCCCTCGGGAGACCCAGTACTTC.

The genes are TRBV9 and TRBJ2-7; 7 bases agree with TRBD1. After removal of 4 bases from V and 3 bases from J, the junction contained 7 bases not matched to a gene. Germline CDR1 reads SGDLS; CDR2 reads YYNGEE. The CDR3 is made up of 14 amino acids. The CDR3 sequence: CASSFRQGSYEQYF. Here the CDR3 DNA reads TGTGCCAGCAGCTTCCGACAGGGCAGCTACGAGCAGTACTTC.